The sequence of this TCR beta chain was determined in a study of OX40 agonist ivuxolimab in advanced cancers. Across the study: Patients with hepatocellular carcinoma, melanoma, renal cell or head and neck cancer made up the dose-escalation patients.

A remark on this clone: The antigen remains undetermined.

TCRdb keeps only in-frame clones here, not all; method: immunoSEQ multiplex PCR. In the table there are 35,000 to 40,000 clones, about 80% of which are singletons. V was trimmed by 2 bases and J by 8 bases, leaving 9 bases between them. This CDR3 contains 13 residues. Per the germline V gene, CDR1 is MNHEY and CDR2 is SVGAGI. Study findings and constraints: Averaging showed that CD8+ T cells had more expanded clones than CD4+ did.

Patients who had autoimmune disease history or got systemic immunosuppression were left out. This specimen was CD4+ or CD8+ T cells sorted from blood, taken in a trial of the OX40 agonist ivuxolimab. This chain links TRBV6-5 with TRBJ1-4; possible D gene TRBD1, 5 bases. The source of this sequence is an adult with an advanced solid tumor such as melanoma, head and neck, liver or kidney cancer. The CDR3 bases are TGTGCCAGCAGTTACAGGGGTGGGGAAAAACTGTTTTTT. Translating gives CASSYRGGEKLFF.